This TCR beta chain stems from a study of cytotoxic CD8 clonotypes in ibrutinib-treated CLL. Study-level background: Response samples were taken after a median around 11 months of treatment, range 6 to 36.

CDR1 and CDR2 from the germline V gene are SGHNT and YENEEA. The CDR3 contains 14 residues. V shed 7 bases, J shed 8 bases, and the junction held 10 bases outside the gene matches. Sequencing was performed with immunoSEQ multiplex PCR; in TCRdb, only in-frame clones are kept and a portion is missing. The sample shows hundreds of thousands of clones, about three quarters of them seen only once. J is TRBJ2-1 and V is TRBV11-3; 8 bases are shared with TRBD2. The sample was PBMCs, taken after 24 months of ibrutinib treatment. The source of this sequence is a human donor with chronic lymphocytic leukemia. For the CDR3, the DNA is TGTGCCAGCACCTCGCGGGCGGGAGGTGATGAGCAGTTCTTC. This encodes CASTSRAGGDEQFF.